These 8 T cell receptor beta chains came from one sample sequenced in a study of OX40 agonist ivuxolimab in advanced cancers. Assay used: immunoSEQ multiplex PCR; TCRdb lists only in-frame clones, some missing. Of some 60,000 clones listed, 70% to 90% are singletons. This sample comprised CD4+ or CD8+ T cells sorted from blood, obtained in a trial of the OX40 agonist ivuxolimab. These receptors were collected from an adult with an advanced solid tumor such as melanoma, head and neck, liver or kidney cancer.

V and J are TRBV2 and TRBJ2-7; 7 bases are shared with TRBD2. Germline V gene sequence: CDR1 SNHLY, CDR2 FYNNEI. Germline trimming cut 2 bases from V and 3 bases from J; bases unmatched to any gene: 7. The CDR3 has 15 amino acids. For the CDR3, the DNA is TGTGCCAGCAGTGAAAGGGCTAGCGGTTTCTACGAGCAGTACTTC. Translation gives CASSERASGFYEQYF.

CDR3 nucleotide sequence: TGCGCCAGCAGCCAAGACAGTGGACAGCCCCAGCATTTT. Translated: CASSQDSGQPQHF. The V and J genes are TRBV4-1 and TRBJ1-5; D unclear. Per the germline V gene, CDR1 is MGHRA and CDR2 is YSYEKL. V was pared by 0 bases and J by 7 bases, with 7 bases between. The CDR3 is made up of 13 amino acids.

V and J are TRBV5-4 and TRBJ2-7, with 7 bases fitting TRBD1. With 4 bases clipped from V and 2 bases from J, the junction kept 6 bases outside the gene matches. The CDR3 runs 14 residues. CDR1 is SGHNT, CDR2 YYREEE, per germline (reference sequence). CDR3 amino acids: CASSQKTGTYEQYF. The CDR3, as DNA: TGTGCCAGCAGCCAAAAGACAGGGACCTACGAGCAGTACTTC.

This chain connects TRBV18 to TRBJ2-2; D unclear. V was cut by 1 base and J by 0 bases, with 6 bases left in between. This CDR3 comprises 15 residues. CDR1 is KGHSH and CDR2 is LQKENI in the germline V gene. The CDR3 reads CASSPQGSNTGELFF. The CDR3 region has the DNA TGTGCCAGCTCACCACAGGGCTCGAACACCGGGGAGCTGTTTTTT.

CDR3 bases: TGCGCCAGCAGCCAAGCGGCTCCGGGACAGGGCACGCCCTGGCATTTT. Protein product: CASSQAAPGQGTPWHF. This chain links TRBV4-1 with TRBJ1-5; 9 bases agree with TRBD1. The CDR3 has 16 residues. Trimming removed 1 base from V and 15 bases from J; junction bases left unmatched: 16. Germline V gene data show CDR1 as MGHRA and CDR2 as YSYEKL.

The chain couples TRBV23-1 to TRBJ1-2, with D maybe TRBD1 (5 bases). TRBV23-1 is classed as an ORF, of uncertain function. V gave up 0 bases and J gave up 2 bases, with 25 bases separating them. The length of the CDR3 is 20 residues. CDR3 loop: CASSQSLYRSAVQGNYGYTF. The CDR3 nucleotides are TGCGCCAGCAGTCAATCCTTATACCGTTCGGCGGTTCAGGGAAACTATGGCTACACCTTC.

The V and J genes are TRBV30 and TRBJ2-7; 8 nucleotides align to TRBD1. Looked up from germline, CDR1 is GTSNPN and CDR2 is SVGIG (reference sequence). The CDR3 contains 12 residues. J gave up 7 bases and V 8 bases, and 10 bases lay outside the gene matches. CDR3: CAGGQGIGEQYF. The CDR3 nucleotides read TGTGCCGGCGGACAGGGAATAGGGGAGCAGTACTTC.

This chain joins TRBV4-2 and TRBJ1-4; D might be TRBD1 (5 bases). The CDR3 loop spans 16 amino acids. V lost 3 bases to trimming and J lost 5 bases, with 16 bases between them. Germline values: CDR1 LGHNA, CDR2 YNFKEQ. The CDR3, as DNA: TGTGCCAGCAGCCAGGACACTTGGTTGGCCAATGAAAAACTGTTTTTT. Protein product: CASSQDTWLANEKLFF.